These 30 T cell receptor beta chains share one sample of origin, sequenced in a study of cytomegalovirus exposure and HLA in healthy donors. In the PCR, 60 Vbeta and 13 Jbeta primers were used. Libraries were prepared by immunoSEQ multiplex PCR; TCRdb keeps only in-frame clonotypes and omits some of them. The sample has under 150,000 clones, approximately 84% seen once. Specimen: PBMCs. The source is a man aged 25 to 45 in good health and CMV-seropositive.

V usage is TRBV28 and J usage is TRBJ1-1; possible D gene TRBD1, 6 bases. The CDR3 covers 13 residues. Germline assignment: CDR1 MDHEN and CDR2 SYDVKM. Between the trimmed V and J ends, which lost 4 bases and 6 bases, there was a span of 12 bases. The CDR3 sequence is CASSSQGWAEAFF. The CDR3 coding sequence is TGTGCCAGCAGTTCACAGGGTTGGGCTGAAGCTTTCTTT.

The chain uses TRBV6-6 and TRBJ2-3; D perhaps matches TRBD1 (6 bases). This CDR3 has 15 amino acids. V shed 6 bases and J shed 1 base, with 14 bases lying between them. Germline CDR1 MNHNY, CDR2 SVGAGI (reference sequence). CDR3 loop: CASSHRQDRTDTQYF. DNA for the CDR3: TGTGCCAGCAGCCATCGACAGGATCGCACAGATACGCAGTATTTT.

This clone has just a few counts. The rearrangement links TRBV6-1 to TRBJ1-6; TRBD1 might be the D (5 bases). Trimming took 6 bases from V and 3 from J, leaving 12 bases between them. The CDR3 extends over 15 amino acids. Germline V gives CDR1 MNHNS, CDR2 SASEGT. The CDR3 spells CASSSLTVYNSPLHF. For the CDR3, the DNA is TGTGCCAGCAGCTCCCTGACAGTCTATAATTCACCCCTCCACTTT.

V gene TRBV4-2 combines with J gene TRBJ1-2; TRBD1 aligns across 11 bases. CDR3 length: 16 amino acids. Per germline, CDR1 LGHNA and CDR2 YNFKEQ. The J segment lost 3 bases and the V segment lost 1 base, leaving 4 bases of the junction unmatched. The CDR3 spells CASSQVGQGADYGYTF. The DNA of the CDR3 is TGTGCCAGCAGCCAAGTCGGACAGGGGGCTGACTATGGCTACACCTTC.

J is TRBJ2-1 and V is TRBV6-6; 14 nucleotides match TRBD2. Germline V gives CDR1 MNHNY, CDR2 SVGAGI (reference sequence). V shed 6 bases and J 9 bases; nucleotides not matched to a gene: 10. The CDR3 is 16 residues long. The CDR3 coding sequence is TGTGCCAGCAGGACTAGCGGGAGGGCCTGGGGCGGTGAGCAGTTCTTC. It codes for CASRTSGRAWGGEQFF.

This clone has a handful of counts. The CDR3 DNA reads TGTGCCAGCAGCTTAGGTGGAAGGCCGAGGGGCTACACCTTC. It yields the protein CASSLGGRPRGYTF. J is TRBJ1-2 and V is TRBV7-2, with no clear D. Trimming shortened V by 1 base and J by 8 bases, and 14 bases separated the two germline ends. The CDR3 has 14 amino acids. The germline V gene encodes CDR1 SGHTA and CDR2 FQGNSA.

The chain couples TRBV28 to TRBJ2-7, with 15 positions matching TRBD2. CDR1 and CDR2 from the germline V gene are MDHEN and SYDVKM. The CDR3 length is 14 residues. Trimming took 3 bases from V and 6 from J; bases not matched to a gene: 0. The chain's CDR3 is CASSLGLAGGEQYF. CDR3 DNA sequence: TGTGCCAGCAGTTTGGGACTAGCGGGAGGCGAGCAGTACTTC.

The chain employs TRBV5-4 and TRBJ1-2, with D perhaps TRBD1 (6 bases). V was trimmed by 3 bases and J by 1 base, leaving 13 bases between them. This CDR3 has 15 residues. Per the germline V gene, CDR1 is SGHNT and CDR2 is YYREEE (reference sequence). CDR3 residues: CASSSRGGGNYGYTF. The CDR3 region has the DNA TGTGCCAGCAGCTCCCGAGGGGGGGGTAACTATGGCTACACCTTC.

This chain connects TRBV28 to TRBJ2-5; weak D call: TRBD1 (6 bases). The CDR3 consists of 13 residues. The germline V and J ends were trimmed by 3 bases and 5 bases, with 10 bases remaining between them. CDR1 MDHEN and CDR2 SYDVKM come from the germline V gene. CDR3 DNA sequence: TGTGCCAGCAGTTTTCAGGGGACGGAGACCCAGTACTTC. It is translated as CASSFQGTETQYF.

V usage is TRBV27 and J usage is TRBJ2-1; 8 bases are a match to TRBD2. The CDR3 loop spans 16 amino acids. The ends lost 4 bases at V and 3 bases at J; junction bases unmatched: 8. CDR1 and CDR2 (germline): MNHEY, SMNVEV (reference sequence). The chain's CDR3 is CASSSTGAGGYNEQFF. Here the CDR3 DNA reads TGTGCCAGCAGTTCAACTGGGGCGGGAGGCTACAATGAGCAGTTCTTC.

The genes are TRBV4-2 and TRBJ1-2, with D tentatively TRBD1 (6 bases). Germline V gene lookup returns CDR1 LGHNA and CDR2 YNFKEQ. The CDR3 is made up of 17 amino acids. The ends were cut back, 1 base at V and 0 bases at J, with 15 bases in the middle. The chain's CDR3 is CASSQGTAEQANYGYTF. The CDR3 nucleotides are TGTGCCAGCAGCCAAGGGACAGCCGAACAAGCTAACTATGGCTACACCTTC.

The chain joins TRBV15 to TRBJ2-7; 10 bases align to TRBD2. Germline V gene lookup returns CDR1 LNHNV and CDR2 YYDKDF (reference sequence). This CDR3 contains 15 residues. The ends lost 3 bases at V and 4 bases at J; junction bases unmatched: 6. This chain's CDR3 is CATSRYLAGVYEQYF. In DNA form, the CDR3 reads TGTGCCACCAGCAGGTACCTAGCGGGAGTGTACGAGCAGTACTTC.

CDR3 coding DNA: TGTGCCAGCAGTTACGATGGGACAGTTAATGAAAAACTGTTTTTT. Translation gives CASSYDGTVNEKLFF. This chain connects TRBV6-5 to TRBJ1-4; TRBD1 matches at 7 bases. Trimming at V came to 2 bases and at J to 4 bases, leaving 4 bases not matched to a gene. The CDR3 length is 15 residues. CDR1 MNHEY and CDR2 SVGAGI come from the germline V gene.

The chain is built from TRBV7-6 and TRBJ2-7, with 9 bases fitting TRBD2. The CDR3 is 14 residues long. V was clipped by 2 bases and J by 5 bases; unmatched bases: 4. Germline V gene lookup returns CDR1 SGHVS and CDR2 FNYEAQ. The CDR3 region has the DNA TGTGCCAGCAGCTTACGCGGGGGGGCCAACGAGCAGTACTTC. It translates to CASSLRGGANEQYF.

The chain couples TRBV5-8 to TRBJ2-3; 8 nucleotides match TRBD2. CDR1 and CDR2 from the germline V gene are SGHTS and YDEGEE. This CDR3 comprises 16 residues. V was clipped by 0 bases and J by 5 bases; unmatched bases: 8. CDR3 sequence reads: CASSLGREGLGDTQYF. The CDR3 DNA follows: TGTGCCAGCAGCTTGGGACGGGAGGGCCTGGGAGATACGCAGTATTTT.

This sequence joins TRBV11-2 and TRBJ2-7; no clear D. Trimming removed 3 bases from V and 0 bases from J, with 12 bases in between. Germline loops: CDR1 SGHAT, CDR2 FQNNGV. This CDR3 contains 15 residues. The CDR3 spells CASSFTTESSYEQYF. CDR3 in DNA: TGTGCCAGCAGCTTTACCACTGAGAGCTCCTACGAGCAGTACTTC.

The rearrangement uses TRBV29-1 and TRBJ2-5; maybe TRBD1 (5 bases). The J call may be incorrect, as the DNA end agrees better with TRBJ2-7. The CDR3 loop spans 11 amino acids. Germline V lookup: CDR1 SQVTM, CDR2 ANQGSEA. The CDR3 reads CSVRVDYEQYF. CDR3 nucleotides: TGCAGCGTCAGGGTGGACTACGAGCAGTACTTC.

The chain couples TRBV11-2 to TRBJ2-5; perhaps TRBD1 as D (7 bases). Between the trimmed V and J ends, which lost 5 bases and 3 bases, there was a span of 10 bases. CDR1 and CDR2 from the germline V gene are SGHAT and FQNNGV. The CDR3 length is 13 residues. The CDR3 nucleotides read TGTGCCAGCAGCGCGGGGACAGAAGAGACCCAGTACTTC. This encodes CASSAGTEETQYF.

V and J are TRBV30 and TRBJ1-2; D is uncertain. Germline CDR1 GTSNPN, CDR2 SVGIG (reference sequence). The ends were cut back, 3 bases at V and 6 bases at J, with 11 bases in the middle. The CDR3 is 12 amino acids. In DNA form, the CDR3 reads TGTGCCTGGAGCCCCGGTCTGAATGGCTACACCTTC. This encodes CAWSPGLNGYTF.

The V and J genes are TRBV7-6 and TRBJ2-3; D perhaps matches TRBD1 (5 bases). Germline lookup yields CDR1 SGHVS and CDR2 FNYEAQ. The CDR3 is 14 amino acids. V was clipped by 1 base and J by 4 bases, with 9 bases between them. The CDR3 sequence: CASSLGGSADTQYF. In DNA form, the CDR3 reads TGTGCCAGCAGCTTAGGGGGCTCGGCAGATACGCAGTATTTT. Filled out from reference TRBV7-6 and TRBJ2-3, the complete variable domain reads GAGVSQSPRYKVTKRGQDVALRCDPISGHVSLYWYRQALGQGPEFLTYFNYEAQQDKSGLPNDRFSAERPEGSISTLTIQRTEQRDSAMYRCASSLGGSADTQYFGPGTRLTVL.

The V call is TRBV5-1, the J call TRBJ2-1; D is perhaps TRBD2 (6 bases). V was shortened by 3 bases and J by 9 bases, with 16 bases between the two germline ends. The length of the CDR3 is 14 residues. The germline V gene has CDR1 SGHRS and CDR2 YFSETQ. The chain's CDR3 is CASSSPTRAGEQFF. The CDR3 bases are TGCGCCAGCAGCTCCCCGACTAGGGCTGGTGAGCAGTTCTTC.

The chain is built from TRBV30 and TRBJ2-5; D possibly corresponds to TRBD2 (6 bases). V dropped 2 bases and J dropped 5 bases, with 9 bases sitting between them. In germline, CDR1 is GTSNPN, CDR2 SVGIG (reference sequence). The CDR3 sequence is 12 residues long. The CDR3 bases are TGTGCCTGGAGTCAGGACTACGAGACCCAGTACTTC. Encoded protein: CAWSQDYETQYF. The full variable domain, its missing parts supplied by reference TRBV30 and TRBJ2-5, is SQTIHQWPATLVQPVGSPLSLECTVEGTSNPNLYWYRQAAGRGLQLLFYSVGIGQISSEVPQNLSASRPQDRQFILSSKKLLLSDSGFYLCAWSQDYETQYFGPGTRLLVL.

This clone was picked up a small number of times. The DNA for the CDR3 is TGTGCCAGTACCTCCAGGGGAAAGGCTGGAAACACCATATATTTT. Protein sequence: CASTSRGKAGNTIYF. The chain carries TRBV19 and TRBJ1-3, with D possibly being TRBD1 (6 bases). Trimming stripped 7 bases from V and 2 bases from J, with 15 bases between. The length of the CDR3 is 15 residues. Germline values: CDR1 LNHDA, CDR2 SQIVND (reference sequence).

The CDR3 here is CASSAGGLAGTDTQYF. CDR3 in DNA: TGTGCCAGCAGTGCGGGCGGACTAGCGGGCACAGATACGCAGTATTTT. The V and J genes are TRBV6-1 and TRBJ2-3, with 10 bases fitting TRBD2. The junction had 5 bases not matched to a gene; V was cut back by 4 bases and J by 1 base. The CDR3 length is 16 residues. Per the germline V gene, CDR1 is MNHNS and CDR2 is SASEGT.

The rearrangement uses TRBV6-5 and TRBJ2-1; 12 bases line up with TRBD2. V lost 4 bases and J lost 0; bases outside the gene matches: 1. Germline-derived CDR1 and CDR2 are MNHEY and SVGAGI. This CDR3 has 16 residues. As DNA, the CDR3 is TGTGCCAGCAGTTGGGGACTAGCGGGCTCCTACAATGAGCAGTTCTTC. Protein sequence: CASSWGLAGSYNEQFF.

The chain uses TRBV6-5 and TRBJ2-7; 8 nucleotides align to TRBD2. V lost 5 bases, J lost 2 bases, and 5 bases stayed unmatched. This CDR3 spans 14 amino acids. Germline V lookup: CDR1 MNHEY, CDR2 SVGAGI. The CDR3 is CASSDPGLAYEQYF. The CDR3 DNA reads TGTGCCAGCAGTGATCCGGGACTAGCCTACGAGCAGTACTTC.

The chain links TRBV10-3 to TRBJ2-3; tentative D call: TRBD2 (5 bases). Germline V gives CDR1 ENHRY, CDR2 SYGVKD. This CDR3 is 14 amino acids long. With 0 bases removed from V and 4 bases from J, the gap between germline ends came to 8 bases. DNA for the CDR3: TGTGCCATCAGTGAGTCACTAGTTCCAGATACGCAGTATTTT. Translation gives CAISESLVPDTQYF.

The rearrangement links TRBV11-2 to TRBJ1-1; D remains ambiguous. Trimming stripped 3 bases from V and 1 base from J, with 15 bases between. This CDR3 region has 16 residues. The germline V gene encodes CDR1 SGHAT and CDR2 FQNNGV. The CDR3 nucleotides are TGTGCCAGCAGCTTTCTGTCAAGCCGGGAGAACACTGAAGCTTTCTTT. The encoded protein is CASSFLSSRENTEAFF.

The J gene is TRBJ2-7, the V gene TRBV28; 11 nucleotides match TRBD2. The V and J ends lost 4 bases and 4 bases, in that order; junction bases with no gene match: 6. Germline V lookup: CDR1 MDHEN, CDR2 SYDVKM. This CDR3 comprises 15 residues. This chain's CDR3 is CASSYRTSGLYEQYF. The CDR3 nucleotides read TGTGCCAGCAGTTATAGGACTAGCGGGTTATACGAGCAGTACTTC. Variable domain in full (rest from reference TRBV28 and TRBJ2-7): DVKVTQSSRYLVKRTGEKVFLECVQDMDHENMFWYRQDPGLGLRLIYFSYDVKMKEKGDIPEGYSVSREKKERFSLILESASTNQTSMYLCASSYRTSGLYEQYFGPGTRLTVT.

The chain couples TRBV7-6 to TRBJ2-5, with D perhaps TRBD2 (6 bases). V lost 4 bases and J lost 9, with 9 bases in between. Germline CDR1 and CDR2: SGHVS and FNYEAQ. The CDR3 contains 11 residues. The CDR3 DNA reads TGTGCCAGCAGCTCGGGAGCGGCCCAGTACTTC. Translated: CASSSGAAQYF.